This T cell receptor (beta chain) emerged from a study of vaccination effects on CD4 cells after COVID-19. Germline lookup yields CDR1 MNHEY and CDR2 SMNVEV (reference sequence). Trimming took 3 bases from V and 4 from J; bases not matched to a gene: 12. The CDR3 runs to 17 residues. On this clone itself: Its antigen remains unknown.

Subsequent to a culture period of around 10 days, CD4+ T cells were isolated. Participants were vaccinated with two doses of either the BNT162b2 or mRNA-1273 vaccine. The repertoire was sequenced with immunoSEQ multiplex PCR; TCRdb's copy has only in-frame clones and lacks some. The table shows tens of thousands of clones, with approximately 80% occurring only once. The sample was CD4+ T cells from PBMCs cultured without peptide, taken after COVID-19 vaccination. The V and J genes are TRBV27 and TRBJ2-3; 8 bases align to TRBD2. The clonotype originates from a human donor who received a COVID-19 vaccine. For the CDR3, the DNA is TGTGCCAGCAGTTTTTGGAGCGGGGGACGGTATTCAGATACGCAGTATTTT. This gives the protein CASSFWSGGRYSDTQYF.